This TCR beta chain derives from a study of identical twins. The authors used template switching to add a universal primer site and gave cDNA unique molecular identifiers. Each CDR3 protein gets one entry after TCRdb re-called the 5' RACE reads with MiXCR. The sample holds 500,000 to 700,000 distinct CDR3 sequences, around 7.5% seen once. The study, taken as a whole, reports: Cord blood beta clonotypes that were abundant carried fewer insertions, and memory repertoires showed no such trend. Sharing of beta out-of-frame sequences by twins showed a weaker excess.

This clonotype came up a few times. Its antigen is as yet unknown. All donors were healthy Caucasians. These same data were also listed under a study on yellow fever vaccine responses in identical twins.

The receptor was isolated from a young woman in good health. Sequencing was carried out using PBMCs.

The chain's CDR3 is CASSFEPLRYEQYF. In nucleotides, the CDR3 is TGTGCCAGCAGTTTCGAGCCGCTGCGGTACGAGCAGTACTTC. The chain couples TRBV28 to TRBJ2-7; D unclear. V lost 3 bases and J lost 4, with 13 bases in between. The CDR3 contains 14 residues. Germline values: CDR1 MDHEN, CDR2 SYDVKM. Filled out from reference TRBV28 and TRBJ2-7, the complete variable domain reads DVKVTQSSRYLVKRTGEKVFLECVQDMDHENMFWYRQDPGLGLRLIYFSYDVKMKEKGDIPEGYSVSREKKERFSLILESASTNQTSMYLCASSFEPLRYEQYFGPGTRLTVT.